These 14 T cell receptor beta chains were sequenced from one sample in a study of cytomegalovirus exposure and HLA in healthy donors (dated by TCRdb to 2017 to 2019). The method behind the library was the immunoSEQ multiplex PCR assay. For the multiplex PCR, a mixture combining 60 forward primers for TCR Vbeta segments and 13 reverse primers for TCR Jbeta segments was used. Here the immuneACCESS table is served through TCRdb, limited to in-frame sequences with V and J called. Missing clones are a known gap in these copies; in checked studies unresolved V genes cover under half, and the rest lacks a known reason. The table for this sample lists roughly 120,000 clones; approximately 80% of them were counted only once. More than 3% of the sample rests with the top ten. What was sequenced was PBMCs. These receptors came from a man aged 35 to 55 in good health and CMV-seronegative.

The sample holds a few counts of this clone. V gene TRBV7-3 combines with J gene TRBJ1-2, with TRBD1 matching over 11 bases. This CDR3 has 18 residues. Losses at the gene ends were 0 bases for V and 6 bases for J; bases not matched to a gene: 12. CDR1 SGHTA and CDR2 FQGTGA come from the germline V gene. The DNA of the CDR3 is TGTGCCAGCAGCTTAACGTTACCGGACAGGGGGCTGGCAGATGGCTACACCTTC. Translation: CASSLTLPDRGLADGYTF.

The CDR3 reads CASSQVGRGTYGYTF. DNA of the CDR3: TGTGCCAGCAGCCAAGTAGGCAGGGGGACCTATGGCTACACCTTC. The V call is TRBV14, the J call TRBJ1-2, with 7 nucleotides matching TRBD1. V dropped 1 base and J dropped 4; count of bases not matched to a gene: 6. This CDR3 is built from 15 residues. Germline V gene lookup returns CDR1 SGHDN and CDR2 FVKESK. The complete variable domain, with remaining parts taken from reference TRBV14 and TRBJ1-2, reads EAGVTQFPSHSVIEKGQTVTLRCDPISGHDNLYWYRRVMGKEIKFLLHFVKESKQDESGMPNNRFLAERTGGTYSTLKVQPAELEDSGVYFCASSQVGRGTYGYTFGSGTRLTVV.

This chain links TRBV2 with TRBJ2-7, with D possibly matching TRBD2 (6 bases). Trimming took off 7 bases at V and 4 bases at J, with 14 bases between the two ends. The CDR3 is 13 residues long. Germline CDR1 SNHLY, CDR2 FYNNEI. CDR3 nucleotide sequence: TGTGCCAGCAAACTGGAGGGTGGTTACGAGCAGTACTTC. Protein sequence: CASKLEGGYEQYF.

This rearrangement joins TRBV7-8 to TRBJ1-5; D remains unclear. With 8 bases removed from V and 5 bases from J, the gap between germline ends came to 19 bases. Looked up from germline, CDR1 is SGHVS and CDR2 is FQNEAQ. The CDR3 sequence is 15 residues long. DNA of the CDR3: TGTGCCAGCGGTGGGGAGGACCCCTCTCATCAGCCCCAGCATTTT. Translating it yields CASGGEDPSHQPQHF.

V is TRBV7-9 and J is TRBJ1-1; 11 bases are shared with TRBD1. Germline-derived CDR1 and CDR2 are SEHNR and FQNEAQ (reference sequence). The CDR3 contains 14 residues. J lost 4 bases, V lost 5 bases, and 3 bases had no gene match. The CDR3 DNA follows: TGTGCCAGCAGCCCCGGGACAGGGGGCACTGAAGCTTTCTTT. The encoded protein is CASSPGTGGTEAFF. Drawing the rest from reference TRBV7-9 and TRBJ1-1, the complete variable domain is DTGVSQNPRHKITKRGQNVTFRCDPISEHNRLYWYRQTLGQGPEFLTYFQNEAQLEKSRLLSDRFSAERPKGSFSTLEIQRTEQGDSAMYLCASSPGTGGTEAFFGQGTRLTVV.

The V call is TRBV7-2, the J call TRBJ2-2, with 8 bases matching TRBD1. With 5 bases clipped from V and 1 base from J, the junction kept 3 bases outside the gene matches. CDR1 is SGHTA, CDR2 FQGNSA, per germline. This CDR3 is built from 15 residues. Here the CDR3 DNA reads TGTGCCAGCAGCCAGGGGGCGCTGAACACCGGGGAGCTGTTTTTT. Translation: CASSQGALNTGELFF.

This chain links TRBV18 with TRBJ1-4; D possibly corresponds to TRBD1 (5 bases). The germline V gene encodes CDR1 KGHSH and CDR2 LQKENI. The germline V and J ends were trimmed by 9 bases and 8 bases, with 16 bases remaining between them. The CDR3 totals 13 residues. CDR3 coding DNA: TGTGCCAGTCAGGACGGCCGGGGGGAAAAACTGTTTTTT. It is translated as CASQDGRGEKLFF.

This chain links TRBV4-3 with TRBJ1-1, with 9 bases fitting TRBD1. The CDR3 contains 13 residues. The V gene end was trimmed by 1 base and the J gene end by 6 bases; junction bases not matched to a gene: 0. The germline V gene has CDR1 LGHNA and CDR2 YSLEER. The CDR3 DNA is TGCGCCAGCAGCCAAGGACAGGGGGCTGAAGCTTTCTTT. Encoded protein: CASSQGQGAEAFF.

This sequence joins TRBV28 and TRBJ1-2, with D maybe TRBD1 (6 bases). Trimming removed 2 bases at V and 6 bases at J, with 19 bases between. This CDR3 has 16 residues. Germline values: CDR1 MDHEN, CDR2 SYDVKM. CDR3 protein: CASSLEALGQLDGYTF. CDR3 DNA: TGTGCCAGCAGTTTAGAAGCCTTAGGACAGTTGGATGGCTACACCTTC.

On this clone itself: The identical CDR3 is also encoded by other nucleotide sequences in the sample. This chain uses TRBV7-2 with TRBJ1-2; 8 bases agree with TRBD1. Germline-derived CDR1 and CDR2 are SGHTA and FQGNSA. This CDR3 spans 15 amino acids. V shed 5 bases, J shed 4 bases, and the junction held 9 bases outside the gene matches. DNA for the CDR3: TGTGCCAGCAGCCCCGGGACAGGCGTTTTCTATGGCTACACCTTC. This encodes CASSPGTGVFYGYTF.

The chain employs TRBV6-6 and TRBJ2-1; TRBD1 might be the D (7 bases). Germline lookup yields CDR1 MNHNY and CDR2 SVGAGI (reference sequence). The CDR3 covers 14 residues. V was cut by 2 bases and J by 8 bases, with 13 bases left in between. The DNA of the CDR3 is TGTGCCAGCAGTTACGAACAGGGGAGGCATGAGCAGTTCTTC. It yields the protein CASSYEQGRHEQFF.

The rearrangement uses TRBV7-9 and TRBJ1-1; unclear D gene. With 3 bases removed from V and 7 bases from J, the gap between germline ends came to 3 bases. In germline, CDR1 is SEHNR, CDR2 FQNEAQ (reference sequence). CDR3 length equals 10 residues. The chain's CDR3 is CASSFREAFF. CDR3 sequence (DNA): TGTGCCAGCAGCTTTCGTGAAGCTTTCTTT. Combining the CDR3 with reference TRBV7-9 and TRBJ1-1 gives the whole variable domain DTGVSQNPRHKITKRGQNVTFRCDPISEHNRLYWYRQTLGQGPEFLTYFQNEAQLEKSRLLSDRFSAERPKGSFSTLEIQRTEQGDSAMYLCASSFREAFFGQGTRLTVV.

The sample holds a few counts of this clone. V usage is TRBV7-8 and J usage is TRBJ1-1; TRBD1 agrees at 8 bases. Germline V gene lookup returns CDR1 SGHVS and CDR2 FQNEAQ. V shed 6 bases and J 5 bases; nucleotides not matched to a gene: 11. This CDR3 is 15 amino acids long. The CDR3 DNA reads TGTGCCAGCAGTCCCAGGGGGCCTGGAGTAACTGAAGCTTTCTTT. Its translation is CASSPRGPGVTEAFF.

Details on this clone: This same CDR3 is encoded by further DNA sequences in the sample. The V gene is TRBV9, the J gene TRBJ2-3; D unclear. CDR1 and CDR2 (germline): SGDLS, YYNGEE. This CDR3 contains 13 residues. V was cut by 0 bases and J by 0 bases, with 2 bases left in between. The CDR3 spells CASSVVSTDTQYF. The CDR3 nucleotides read TGTGCCAGCAGCGTAGTAAGCACAGATACGCAGTATTTT.